This is a list of T cell receptor beta chains from one sample in a study of beta chain features in type 1 diabetes. Assay used: immunoSEQ multiplex PCR; TCRdb lists only in-frame clones, some missing. The data show 280,000 or so clones, with about 15% seen just once and more than 0.015% held by the top ten. The sequencing sample was made of naive CD4+ T cells from blood. The receptors come from a man aged 18 to 35 with type 1 diabetes. Both conserved end residues are part of each CDR3. A D gene is named only where the DNA matches it firmly. Not every row has a clone size; where given, it reads once, few, many or a size class.

clone size: few
V gene: TRBV5-4
D gene: NA
J gene: TRBJ2-5
CDR3 protein: CASSLQVATETQYF
CDR3 DNA: TGTGCCAGCAGCCTTCAGGTTGCAACGGAGACCCAGTACTTC

clone size: NA
V gene: TRBV2
D gene: TRBD2
J gene: TRBJ2-7
CDR3 protein: CASRTGGRAYEQYF
CDR3 DNA: TGTGCCAGCAGGACAGGCGGGAGGGCCTACGAGCAGTACTTC

clone size: NA
V gene: TRBV2
D gene: NA
J gene: TRBJ2-1
CDR3 protein: CASSELVVLNEQFF
CDR3 DNA: TGTGCCAGCAGCGAGCTGGTAGTTCTCAATGAGCAGTTCTTC

clone size: NA
V gene: TRBV5-1
D gene: NA
J gene: TRBJ1-2
CDR3 protein: CASSLASGGPNYGYTF
CDR3 DNA: TGCGCCAGCAGCTTGGCCAGCGGGGGGCCGAACTATGGCTACACCTTC

clone size: NA
V gene: TRBV6-6
D gene: NA
J gene: TRBJ1-1
CDR3 protein: CASSSYRQIENTEAFF
CDR3 DNA: TGTGCCAGCAGTTCCTATCGACAGATAGAAAACACTGAAGCTTTCTTT

clone size: few
V gene: TRBV5-6
D gene: NA
J gene: TRBJ1-1
CDR3 protein: CASRRSGMNTEAFF
CDR3 DNA: TGTGCCAGCAGGAGAAGCGGCATGAACACTGAAGCTTTCTTT

clone size: NA
V gene: TRBV20-1
D gene: NA
J gene: TRBJ1-2
CDR3 protein: CSALPPSGYTF
CDR3 DNA: TGCAGTGCCCTACCCCCTAGTGGCTACACCTTC

clone size: NA
V gene: TRBV28
D gene: NA
J gene: TRBJ2-1
CDR3 protein: CASSLPIVDEQFF
CDR3 DNA: TGTGCCAGCAGTTTGCCTATAGTTGATGAGCAGTTCTTC

clone size: NA
V gene: TRBV6-6
D gene: NA
J gene: TRBJ1-6
CDR3 protein: CASSFVNSPLHF
CDR3 DNA: TGTGCCAGCAGCTTTGTTAATTCACCCCTCCACTTT

clone size: few
V gene: TRBV29-1
D gene: TRBD2
J gene: TRBJ2-3
CDR3 protein: CSVAIGGRATDTQYF
CDR3 DNA: TGCAGCGTTGCCATCGGCGGGAGGGCCACAGATACGCAGTATTTT

clone size: few
V gene: TRBV6-6
D gene: TRBD1
J gene: TRBJ2-7
CDR3 protein: CASGDRGLYEQYF
CDR3 DNA: TGTGCCAGCGGGGACAGGGGGCTATACGAGCAGTACTTC

clone size: NA
V gene: TRBV11-2
D gene: TRBD1
J gene: TRBJ2-1
CDR3 protein: CASSSIGQAGEQFF
CDR3 DNA: TGTGCCAGCAGCTCCATAGGACAGGCTGGGGAGCAGTTCTTC

clone size: NA
V gene: TRBV6-5
D gene: NA
J gene: TRBJ2-2
CDR3 protein: CASSYYRGIGELFF
CDR3 DNA: TGTGCCAGCAGTTACTATCGGGGGATCGGGGAGCTGTTTTTT

clone size: NA
V gene: TRBV7-9
D gene: TRBD1
J gene: TRBJ2-7
CDR3 protein: CASSPIPGQVTYEQYF
CDR3 DNA: TGTGCCAGCAGCCCAATCCCTGGACAGGTTACCTACGAGCAGTACTTC

clone size: few
V gene: TRBV30
D gene: TRBD2
J gene: TRBJ2-3
CDR3 protein: CAWSVSGATDTQYF
CDR3 DNA: TGTGCCTGGAGTGTTAGCGGGGCAACAGATACGCAGTATTTT

clone size: NA
V gene: TRBV7-9
D gene: NA
J gene: TRBJ1-1
CDR3 protein: CASSPHGGENTEAFF
CDR3 DNA: TGTGCCAGCAGCCCCCACGGCGGGGAGAACACTGAAGCTTTCTTT

clone size: NA
V gene: TRBV11-2
D gene: TRBD2
J gene: TRBJ2-5
CDR3 protein: CASSSLAGVQTQYF
CDR3 DNA: TGTGCCAGCAGCTCCCTAGCGGGAGTGCAGACCCAGTACTTC

clone size: few
V gene: TRBV29-1
D gene: NA
J gene: TRBJ1-1
CDR3 protein: CSVLTRNTEAFF
CDR3 DNA: TGCAGCGTTTTAACACGGAACACTGAAGCTTTCTTT

clone size: few
V gene: TRBV20-1
D gene: NA
J gene: TRBJ2-1
CDR3 protein: CSASRGNEQFF
CDR3 DNA: TGCAGTGCCAGCCGGGGGAATGAGCAGTTCTTC

clone size: few
V gene: TRBV19
D gene: TRBD1
J gene: TRBJ2-7
CDR3 protein: CASSARDSRRYF
CDR3 DNA: TGTGCCAGTAGTGCCCGGGACAGTCGACGCTACTTC

clone size: few
V gene: TRBV7-2
D gene: NA
J gene: TRBJ2-7
CDR3 protein: CASSLVSYEQYF
CDR3 DNA: TGTGCCAGCAGCTTAGTATCCTACGAGCAGTACTTC

clone size: few
V gene: TRBV6-6
D gene: TRBD2
J gene: TRBJ2-7
CDR3 protein: CASSYRVGRAGYEQYF
CDR3 DNA: TGTGCCAGCAGTTACCGCGTAGGGAGGGCCGGGTACGAGCAGTACTTC

clone size: NA
V gene: TRBV27
D gene: NA
J gene: TRBJ2-2
CDR3 protein: CASSLEGSWTGELFF
CDR3 DNA: TGTGCCAGCAGTCTAGAGGGTAGTTGGACCGGGGAGCTGTTTTTT

clone size: NA
V gene: TRBV7-2
D gene: NA
J gene: TRBJ2-2
CDR3 protein: CASSLRNTGELFF
CDR3 DNA: TGTGCCAGCAGCTTGCGGAACACCGGGGAGCTGTTTTTT

clone size: few
V gene: TRBV11-2
D gene: NA
J gene: TRBJ2-3
CDR3 protein: CASTTITGTSTDTQYF
CDR3 DNA: TGTGCCAGCACAACGATAACCGGGACTAGCACAGATACGCAGTATTTT

clone size: NA
V gene: TRBV28
D gene: NA
J gene: TRBJ2-1
CDR3 protein: CASSLYRSEQFF
CDR3 DNA: TGTGCCAGCAGTTTATACAGAAGTGAGCAGTTCTTC

clone size: few
V gene: TRBV15
D gene: NA
J gene: TRBJ2-3
CDR3 protein: CATSRRQVGTDTQYF
CDR3 DNA: TGTGCCACCAGCAGAAGGCAGGTTGGCACAGATACGCAGTATTTT

clone size: NA
V gene: TRBV4-1
D gene: NA
J gene: TRBJ2-3
CDR3 protein: CASSQDTVADTQYF
CDR3 DNA: TGCGCCAGCAGCCAAGATACGGTGGCAGATACGCAGTATTTT

clone size: few
V gene: TRBV30
D gene: NA
J gene: TRBJ2-1
CDR3 protein: CAWSVRWGQKFF
CDR3 DNA: TGTGCCTGGAGTGTACGGTGGGGGCAGAAGTTCTTC

clone size: NA
V gene: TRBV18
D gene: NA
J gene: TRBJ2-7
CDR3 protein: CASSGSSYEQYF
CDR3 DNA: TGTGCCAGCTCGGGGAGCTCCTACGAGCAGTACTTC

clone size: NA
V gene: TRBV7-2
D gene: NA
J gene: TRBJ2-3
CDR3 protein: CASTVRRSTDTQYF
CDR3 DNA: TGTGCCAGCACTGTTCGGAGAAGCACAGATACGCAGTATTTT

clone size: NA
V gene: TRBV28
D gene: NA
J gene: TRBJ2-3
CDR3 protein: CASSTRDTQYF
CDR3 DNA: TGTGCCAGCAGCACCAGGGATACGCAGTATTTT

clone size: few
V gene: TRBV7-2
D gene: NA
J gene: TRBJ2-3
CDR3 protein: CASSSGGGTDTQYF
CDR3 DNA: TGTGCCAGCAGCTCCGGGGGAGGCACAGATACGCAGTATTTT

clone size: NA
V gene: TRBV5-1
D gene: NA
J gene: TRBJ2-7
CDR3 protein: CASSPSRLGRYEQYF
CDR3 DNA: TGCGCCAGCAGCCCAAGCCGCCTAGGTCGCTACGAGCAGTACTTC

clone size: NA
V gene: TRBV9
D gene: TRBD2
J gene: TRBJ2-1
CDR3 protein: CASSVKAGGEPHYNEQFF
CDR3 DNA: TGTGCCAGCAGCGTAAAAGCGGGGGGGGAACCACACTACAATGAGCAGTTCTTC

clone size: NA
V gene: TRBV27
D gene: NA
J gene: TRBJ1-3
CDR3 protein: CASSLRKSDNTIYF
CDR3 DNA: TGTGCCAGCAGTTTGCGAAAATCTGATAACACCATATATTTT

clone size: NA
V gene: TRBV27
D gene: TRBD1
J gene: TRBJ1-5
CDR3 protein: CASRGQGGNQPQHF
CDR3 DNA: TGTGCCAGCAGGGGACAGGGTGGGAATCAGCCCCAGCATTTT

clone size: NA
V gene: TRBV11-2
D gene: NA
J gene: TRBJ2-7
CDR3 protein: CASSFPPEAYEQYF
CDR3 DNA: TGTGCCAGCAGCTTTCCACCAGAGGCCTACGAGCAGTACTTC

clone size: NA
V gene: TRBV9
D gene: TRBD2
J gene: TRBJ2-7
CDR3 protein: CASSETSGSYEQYF
CDR3 DNA: TGTGCCAGCAGCGAAACTAGCGGGAGTTACGAGCAGTACTTC

clone size: few
V gene: TRBV7-9
D gene: TRBD1
J gene: TRBJ2-7
CDR3 protein: CASSPRTGGGSYEQYF
CDR3 DNA: TGTGCCAGCAGCCCCAGGACAGGGGGTGGTTCCTACGAGCAGTACTTC

clone size: few
V gene: TRBV21-1
D gene: NA
J gene: TRBJ2-7
CDR3 protein: CASSRRRTQYEQYF
CDR3 DNA: TGTGCCAGCAGCAGGCGGCGGACACAATACGAGCAGTACTTC

clone size: NA
V gene: TRBV14
D gene: NA
J gene: TRBJ2-7
CDR3 protein: CASSPLGSYEQYF
CDR3 DNA: TGTGCCAGCAGCCCACTCGGCTCCTACGAGCAGTACTTC

clone size: NA
V gene: TRBV2
D gene: TRBD1
J gene: TRBJ1-2
CDR3 protein: CASSPTGGVGYGYTF
CDR3 DNA: TGTGCCAGCAGCCCGACAGGGGGCGTCGGCTATGGCTACACCTTC

clone size: few
V gene: TRBV28
D gene: NA
J gene: TRBJ1-6
CDR3 protein: CASNDRLYNSPLHF
CDR3 DNA: TGTGCCAGCAACGACAGGTTGTATAATTCACCCCTCCACTTT

clone size: NA
V gene: TRBV7-9
D gene: NA
J gene: TRBJ1-2
CDR3 protein: CASSYEGLADYTF
CDR3 DNA: TGTGCCAGCAGCTACGAGGGCCTGGCTGACTACACCTTC

clone size: NA
V gene: TRBV28
D gene: TRBD2
J gene: TRBJ2-5
CDR3 protein: CASSYPGLAGGKTQYF
CDR3 DNA: TGTGCCAGCAGCTACCCAGGACTAGCGGGAGGGAAGACCCAGTACTTC

clone size: few
V gene: TRBV5-6
D gene: TRBD2
J gene: TRBJ2-7
CDR3 protein: CASSLGRGKSYEQYF
CDR3 DNA: TGTGCCAGCAGCCTCGGGCGGGGGAAATCATACGAGCAGTACTTC

clone size: few
V gene: TRBV18
D gene: TRBD1
J gene: TRBJ1-1
CDR3 protein: CASSRDSFEAFF
CDR3 DNA: TGTGCCAGCTCACGGGACAGCTTTGAAGCTTTCTTT

clone size: NA
V gene: TRBV13
D gene: NA
J gene: TRBJ2-7
CDR3 protein: CASSPSTSFEQYF
CDR3 DNA: TGTGCCAGCAGCCCCAGCACTAGTTTCGAGCAGTACTTC

clone size: NA
V gene: TRBV6-6
D gene: NA
J gene: TRBJ2-7
CDR3 protein: CASSPSGPPYEQYF
CDR3 DNA: TGTGCCAGCAGTCCCTCGGGTCCCCCATACGAGCAGTACTTC